This record concerns one TCR beta chain sequence. The sample comes from a study of OX40 agonist ivuxolimab in advanced cancers. This CDR3 has 15 amino acids. Germline assignment: CDR1 SGHDN and CDR2 FVKESK. V lost 2 bases to trimming and J lost 7 bases, with 14 bases between them. Sequenced by immunoSEQ multiplex PCR; TCRdb stores in-frame clones only, minus some. The data hold some 97,000 clones, with 85% to 95% observed a single time. This TCR was recovered from an adult with an advanced solid tumor such as melanoma, head and neck, liver or kidney cancer. The sequenced sample was CD4+ or CD8+ T cells sorted from blood, obtained in a trial of the OX40 agonist ivuxolimab. The chain links TRBV14 to TRBJ2-2, with D unclear. In nucleotides, the CDR3 is TGTGCCAGCAGCCAAAAGGAGAGGCCCGACGGGGAGCTGTTTTTT. This codes for CASSQKERPDGELFF.